This T cell receptor beta chain was documented in a study of post-analysis software for immune sequencing data. Whole-study results and caveats: Multiple sclerosis patients showed significantly lower normalized Chao1 diversity than controls did.

The TCR beta cDNA libraries contained unique molecular identifiers. Each CDR3 protein gets one entry after TCRdb re-called the PCR reads with MiXCR. This sample carries about 770,000 distinct CDR3 sequences, approximately 44% of them seen once, and the ten largest clones take roughly 4.5%. On this clonotype: The antigen is unknown. One end of the junction fails to match germline, which may point to a read error.

The sample was blood. This TCR came from a girl aged 10 to 17 with multiple sclerosis.

The CDR3 spells CASSLVGLDLPGGEQFF. CDR3 DNA: TGTGCCAGCAGCTTAGTGGGACTAGACCTCCCCGGGGGTGAGCAGTTCTTT. The gene calls are TRBV7-6 and TRBJ2-1, with 8 bases fitting TRBD2. Germline lookup yields CDR1 SGHVS and CDR2 FNYEAQ. The CDR3 consists of 17 residues. Together with reference TRBV7-6 and TRBJ2-1, the CDR3 gives the full variable domain: GAGVSQSPRYKVTKRGQDVALRCDPISGHVSLYWYRQALGQGPEFLTYFNYEAQQDKSGLPNDRFSAERPEGSISTLTIQRTEQRDSAMYRCASSLVGLDLPGGEQFFGPGTRLTVL.